This T cell receptor beta chain was profiled in a study of CD8 T cells in ankylosing spondylitis. Notes on the study in general: It appeared that ankylosing spondylitis blood was characterized by a TCR beta motif of roughly 8 highly homologous variants. Matched ankylosing spondylitis synovial fluid reportedly showed significant enrichment of disease-linked clones. The authors found the disease-linked clones to be CD8+ and relatively rare in peripheral blood. Reactive arthritis synovial fluid and blood previously showed some of these motif variants.

To note about this clonotype: Its specificity is unknown.

Making the TCR beta libraries involved quantitative 5'-RACE with molecular barcodes. TCRdb analysed the 5' RACE reads with MiXCR anew, one entry per CDR3 protein. The data hold some 450,000 distinct CDR3 sequences, with about 15% observed a single time. The CDR3 is 16 residues long. Germline V gene sequence: CDR1 LNHNV, CDR2 YYDKDF (reference sequence). V was clipped by 3 bases and J by 8 bases, with 19 bases between them. This TCR came from a male donor with ankylosing spondylitis. V usage is TRBV15 and J usage is TRBJ1-4, with a possible D match to TRBD1 (5 bases). Sequencing input: blood, either unsorted or a sorted T cell fraction (not recorded which). The CDR3 DNA reads TGTGCCACCAGCAGCGGGACTAGCGGGGGAAGGGAAAAACTGTTTTTT. Protein: CATSSGTSGGREKLFF.